Listed below are T cell receptor beta chains from one sample, sequenced in a study of CD8 T cells in Susac syndrome. TCRdb fed the immunoSEQ multiplex PCR reads into MiXCR, producing one record per CDR3 protein. Here the sample spans just over 150,000 distinct CDR3 sequences, 95% to 96% being singletons. Sequenced material: CD8+ T cells from PBMCs. The receptors stem from a human donor with multiple sclerosis. The CDR3 runs from the conserved cysteine through the conserved F or W. A D gene is named only where the DNA matches it firmly. Clone size is given for some rows only: seen once, a few or many times, or a class if the clone is expanded.

TRBV30	TRBJ1-2	.	.	TGTGCCTGGGGACAAAATGGCTACACCTTC	CAWGQNGYTF
TRBV7-3	TRBJ1-1	.	.	TGTGCCAGCAGCCTCACACCTGCCCACAACACTGAAGCTTTCTTT	CASSLTPAHNTEAFF
TRBV30	TRBJ1-1	.	.	TGTGCCTGGAGCGGGACTTCCCTTGGCGCTGAAGCTTTCTTT	CAWSGTSLGAEAFF
TRBV6-2/TRBV6-3	TRBJ2-4	.	.	TGTGCCCGTCACACAGTTTGTCTCTTAGCCAAAAACATTCAGTACTTC	CARHTVCLLAKNIQYF
TRBV27	TRBJ2-7	.	.	TGTGCCAGCAGTTTGTCAGGGTCCCACGAGCAGTACTTC	CASSLSGSHEQYF
TRBV4-1	TRBJ2-1	TRBD2	.	TGCGCCAGCACCAGGGTAACCAGCGGGGGGACGGGGAATGAGCAGTTCTTC	CASTRVTSGGTGNEQFF
TRBV4-1	TRBJ1-2	TRBD1	.	TGCGCCAGCAGCCCTCGACAGGGGGTTGGCTACACCTTC	CASSPRQGVGYTF
TRBV7-9	TRBJ2-5	.	.	TGTGCCAGCAGCTTAAGTCCAGCAGAGACCCAGTACTTC	CASSLSPAETQYF
TRBV27	TRBJ1-2	TRBD1	.	TGTGCCAGCAGCTTAGAGGGGACAGCTAACTATGGCTACACCTTC	CASSLEGTANYGYTF
TRBV9	TRBJ2-5	.	.	TGTGCCAGCAGCGTAGAAGGAGCGGCGGAGACCCAGTACTTC	CASSVEGAAETQYF
TRBV19	TRBJ2-7	.	.	TGTGCCAGTAGTATGGAGAGACAGGACGAGCAGTACTTC	CASSMERQDEQYF
TRBV6-5	TRBJ2-2	.	.	TGTGCCAGCAGGAGGGGCCTACACGGGGAGCTGTTTTTT	CASRRGLHGELFF
TRBV3-1	TRBJ2-1	TRBD2	.	TGTGCCAGCAGCTCCCTGACTAGCGGGGTACTCAATGAGCAGTTCTTC	CASSSLTSGVLNEQFF
TRBV9	TRBJ2-5	.	.	TGTGCCAGCAGCCCGCGAGGGATGGACGGAGGAAGGAGAGATGCCCAGTACTTC	CASSPRGMDGGRRDAQYF
TRBV30	TRBJ2-7	.	.	TGTGCCTGGAGTCCACCGTCCGGGACCCCCTACGAGCAGTACTTC	CAWSPPSGTPYEQYF
TRBV27	TRBJ2-1	.	.	TGTGCCAGCAGTCTAAAGGGGGGTTTTGGGGCCTCCTACAATGAGCAGTTCTTC	CASSLKGGFGASYNEQFF
TRBV5-6	TRBJ2-4	TRBD1	.	TGTGCCAGCAGCTTGCCAGGGGGCCTAGCCAAAAACATTCAGTACTTC	CASSLPGGLAKNIQYF
TRBV7-9	TRBJ1-5	.	.	TGTGCCAGCAGCTTAGTCACTCCGTCCGGCAATCAGCCCCAGCATTTT	CASSLVTPSGNQPQHF
TRBV7-9	TRBJ2-3	.	few	TGTGCCAGCAGCTTGGGAGTGGATACGCAGTATTTT	CASSLGVDTQYF
TRBV7-3	TRBJ2-1	.	.	TGTGCCAGCAGCTTAGACCCTCCTGAGGGGAGCTCCTACAATGAGCAGTTCTTC	CASSLDPPEGSSYNEQFF
TRBV27	TRBJ2-1	TRBD2	.	TGTGCCAGCAAACAAGCGGGGGGGCCGGACAATGAGCAGTTCTTC	CASKQAGGPDNEQFF
TRBV15	TRBJ2-7	TRBD1	.	TGTGCCACCAGCAGAGCTGGGGGCGACAGGGTCTACGAGCAGTACTTC	CATSRAGGDRVYEQYF
TRBV27	TRBJ2-1	.	.	TGTGCCAGCAGTTTAGGAACTAGCCAGTTCTTC	CASSLGTSQFF